One TCR beta chain is described in this entry. The data derive from a study of blood T cell repertoires in COVID-19. Study-wide context: Samples representing acute and convalescent COVID-19 were sourced from the United States, Italy and Spain. From T cells, B-cell-depleted T cells, or PBMCs came the material, which was cDNA or gDNA.

Authors' methods: Amplified reference gene primers provided the basis for estimating nucleated cell counts. Repertoires were generated with immunoSEQ multiplex PCR, while TCRdb's copy carries only in-frame clones and drops some. The V and J calls and clone size come from that table; D and trimming were worked out from the DNA. The sample lists about 190,000 clones, 85% to 90% occurring once. Germline V lookup: CDR1 LGHDT, CDR2 YNNKEL (reference sequence). V was clipped by 1 base and J by 2 bases, with 9 bases between them. The CDR3 covers 14 residues. Sequencing was performed on peripheral blood. The chain uses TRBV3-1 (or the pseudogene TRBV3-2) and TRBJ2-7; D is ambiguous. This TCR came from a woman younger than 45 with active or convalescent COVID-19. CDR3 loop: CASSQADTAYEQYF. DNA of the CDR3: TGTGCCAGCAGCCAAGCAGACACAGCCTACGAGCAGTACTTC.